Ten or more counts support the clone carrying this T cell receptor beta chain. The sample comes from a study of CD8 T cells in ankylosing spondylitis. One entry per CDR3 protein results from TCRdb running MiXCR on the 5' RACE reads. The sample has roughly 38,000 distinct CDR3 sequences, over 2.5% seen once; the top ten hold 2.5% to 3%. This CDR3 comprises 14 residues. Per germline, CDR1 SGDLS and CDR2 YYNGEE. V trimming: 7 bases; J trimming: 4 bases; junction bases outside the gene matches: 8. This chain connects TRBV9 to TRBJ2-3; TRBD2 aligns across 8 bases. Sequencing was done on a sample of blood, either unsorted or a sorted T cell fraction (not recorded which). This sequence was found in a male donor with ankylosing spondylitis or in good health (not recorded which). The CDR3 spells CASARGLVADTQYF. The CDR3 coding sequence is TGTGCCAGCGCCCGGGGACTAGTGGCAGATACGCAGTATTTT. Full variable domain (remainder filled in from reference TRBV9 and TRBJ2-3): DSGVTQTPKHLITATGQRVTLRCSPRSGDLSVYWYQQSLDQGLQFLIQYYNGEERAKGNILERFSAQQFPDLHSELNLSSLELGDSALYFCASARGLVADTQYFGPGTRLTVL.